The clone carrying this T cell receptor (beta chain) was found a few times. Profiled with immunoSEQ multiplex PCR; TCRdb holds only in-frame clones, not every one. This sample has some 150,000 clones, with more than 70% found just once. The sample is drawn from a study of blood T cell repertoires in COVID-19. The CDR3 loop spans 14 amino acids. Germline V gene lookup returns CDR1 MNHEY and CDR2 SMNVEV (reference sequence). V shed 8 bases and J 4 bases; nucleotides not matched to a gene: 6. The TCR originated in a woman aged 45 to 65 in a cohort exposed to, infected with or recovered from COVID-19 (not recorded which). The chain is built from TRBV27 and TRBJ1-5, with 9 bases aligning to TRBD1. The specimen was PBMCs or T cells enriched from blood (not recorded which). DNA of the CDR3: TGTGCCAGCGGCCCCGGACAGGGGAATCAGCCCCAGCATTTT. The encoded protein is CASGPGQGNQPQHF.